This is a list of T cell receptor beta chains from one sample in a study of T cells expressing NK-cell markers. TCRdb re-analyzed the 5' RACE reads; it lists each CDR3 protein once, without DNA. Its table lists roughly 430,000 distinct CDR3 sequences. The specimen was blood T cells: a sorted CD56 or NKG2C T cell subset, CD4+ or CD8+ T cells, or bulk PBMC T cells (not recorded which). These receptors were collected from a woman aged 18-69 years in good health. Both conserved end residues are part of each CDR3. The order of the fields is V gene, J gene, CDR3 protein.

>TRBV6-2/TRBV6-3|TRBJ2-3
CASSYTMHRDTQYF
>TRBV7-6|TRBJ2-5
CASSLEGISPGLETQYF
>TRBV27|TRBJ2-7
CASSFFPRTSGIYEQYF
>TRBV27|TRBJ1-3
CASSLKGPGNTIYF
>TRBV6-5|TRBJ2-5
CASSSGQGRQETQYF
>TRBV7-9|TRBJ1-1
CASSWDTDTEAFF
>TRBV5-6|TRBJ1-2
CASSLEQSYGYTF
>TRBV12-3/TRBV12-4|TRBJ2-3
CASNPTGGDTQYF
>TRBV6-1|TRBJ1-1
CASRPLGRNTEAFF
>TRBV2|TRBJ2-3
CASSEVGTQYF
>TRBV24-1|TRBJ2-5
CATSDSGGGGETQYF
>TRBV19|TRBJ1-2
CASSEQTPGRSGYTF
>TRBV6-1|TRBJ1-1
CASDLRQGFALNTEAFF
>TRBV6-1|TRBJ2-3
CASSISGGRRDTQYF
>TRBV5-1|TRBJ2-5
CASSLFGGQETQYF
>TRBV5-1|TRBJ2-1
CASSLGVGGSYNEQFF
>TRBV2|TRBJ2-2
CASKGTGGTGELFF
>TRBV7-3|TRBJ2-5
CASSPTGRNQETQYF
>TRBV25-1|TRBJ2-5
CASRGGTSGSRDGETQYF
>TRBV15|TRBJ2-6
CATTSGSGANVLTF
>TRBV2|TRBJ2-1
CASTVAGVYNEQFF
>TRBV29-1|TRBJ2-5
CSASTGRQETQYF
>TRBV5-1|TRBJ1-1
CASSTGQGNTEAFF
>TRBV5-1|TRBJ2-3
CASSQRTGYTDTQYF
>TRBV5-1|TRBJ2-2
CASSLHVSNTGELFF
>TRBV12-3/TRBV12-4|TRBJ2-1
CASNGQGGEQFF
>TRBV20-1|TRBJ1-2
CSARSDRHNYGYTF
>TRBV18|TRBJ2-7
CASSPPGSGVYEQYF
>TRBV11-2|TRBJ2-1
CASSFGGSGTYPYNEQFF
>TRBV11-2|TRBJ1-1
CASRGQGLSTEAFF
>TRBV6-1|TRBJ1-3
CASSRQTSGNTIYF
>TRBV6-5|TRBJ2-7
CASSYVAGGFYEQYF
>TRBV19|TRBJ2-7
CASRTGYEQYF
>TRBV20-1|TRBJ2-2
CSAGHRSGVGTGELFF
>TRBV12-3/TRBV12-4|TRBJ1-2
CASSFLDRVTYGYTF
>TRBV20-1|TRBJ2-5
CSAPGLKTETQYF
>TRBV9|TRBJ2-7
CASSPQPGQAYEQYF
>TRBV7-2|TRBJ2-1
CASSPRQEYNEQFF
>TRBV5-5|TRBJ1-1
CASSLVREGEAFF
>TRBV3-1|TRBJ2-1
CASSLSVVYNEQFF